This entry features one TCR beta chain sequence. The data stem from a study of cytomegalovirus exposure and HLA in healthy donors. In the PCR, 60 Vbeta and 13 Jbeta primers were used. Assay used: immunoSEQ multiplex PCR; TCRdb lists only in-frame clones, some missing. The table includes 200,000 or so clones, approximately 79% detected once. Germline V gene sequence: CDR1 GTSNPN, CDR2 SVGIG (reference sequence). The CDR3 is made up of 12 amino acids. The source material was PBMCs. The sequence was obtained from a girl aged 2 to 10 in good health and CMV-seronegative. J is TRBJ2-3 and V is TRBV30; TRBD2 matches 7 bases. CDR3 nucleotide sequence: TGTGCGGGGGAGGGCGGGTCAGATACGCAGTATTTT. This gives the protein CAGEGGSDTQYF.